This record looks at one T cell receptor (beta chain) sequence and its context. The data originate from a study of cytomegalovirus exposure and HLA in healthy donors. PCR used 60 Vbeta primers and 13 Jbeta primers. TCRdb's copy holds only in-frame clones and misses some; the assay was immunoSEQ multiplex PCR. Among 200,000 to 250,000 clones listed, about 83% were seen once. With V trimmed by 0 bases and J by 2 bases, 11 bases remained unmatched. CDR1 and CDR2 from the germline V gene are LNHNV and YYDKDF (reference sequence). The CDR3 runs 18 residues. The sample taken for sequencing was PBMCs. This sequence was found in a man aged 40-50 years in good health and CMV-seronegative. V and J are TRBV15 and TRBJ2-3, with TRBD2 matching over 7 bases. For the CDR3, the DNA is TGTGCCACCAGCAGAGAGGAGGGGTTGCGGGGGACCACAGATACGCAGTATTTT. It encodes CATSREEGLRGTTDTQYF.